This T cell receptor beta chain was sequenced for a study of blood T cell repertoires in COVID-19. Study information: PBMCs, B-cell-depleted T cells, or T cells provided the cDNA or gDNA that made up the material.

The CDR3 is 15 residues long. V shed 5 bases and J 0 bases; nucleotides not matched to a gene: 5. Per germline, CDR1 SNHLY and CDR2 FYNNEI. Original data processing: Researchers report that nucleated cell counts were estimated from reference gene primer amplification. Some clones are missing from TCRdb's copy, which holds only in-frame ones; the method was immunoSEQ multiplex PCR. Clonal size and the V and J genes are those of that table, whereas D and trimming came from the DNA. This table holds 200,000 to 300,000 clones, approximately 90% found once. The TCR was taken from a woman aged 40-49 years with acute or convalescent COVID-19. The sample was peripheral blood. The chain has TRBV2 and TRBJ1-1, with 8 bases fitting TRBD1. CDR3 amino acids: CASSIGQGLNTEAFF. In nucleotides, the CDR3 is TGTGCCAGCAGTATTGGACAGGGCTTGAACACTGAAGCTTTCTTT.